Below, 22 T cell receptor beta chains from the same sample are listed, as sequenced in a study of CD8+ T cells in alopecia areata. Sequencing relied on a cDNA template that was reverse transcribed from extracted RNA. TCRdb keeps only in-frame clones here, not all; method: immunoSEQ multiplex PCR. The sample records 200,000 or so clones, 55% to 75% being singletons. This sample's treatment: oral pan-JAK inhibitor, 5-10 mg twice daily. The sequences come from CD4+ T cells sorted from blood, collected at week 24, from a patient treated with tofacitinib. Source of these receptors: a human donor with alopecia areata.

This clone was recorded once. CDR3 sequence: CSVEQGYEQYF. The CDR3, as DNA: TGCAGCGTGGAGCAGGGTTACGAGCAGTACTTC. This chain joins TRBV29-1 and TRBJ2-7, with D maybe TRBD1 (5 bases). The germline V and J ends were trimmed by 6 bases and 4 bases, with 10 bases remaining between them. This CDR3 is built from 11 residues. Germline V lookup: CDR1 SQVTM, CDR2 ANQGSEA.

The sample holds a few counts of this clone. J is TRBJ2-1 and V is TRBV4-3, with 7 bases fitting TRBD2. Trimming at V came to 0 bases and at J to 8 bases, leaving 10 bases not matched to a gene. The germline V gene has CDR1 LGHNA and CDR2 YSLEER. The CDR3 consists of 16 residues. Here the CDR3 reads CASSQDVGRLGHEQFF. DNA of the CDR3: TGCGCCAGCAGCCAAGATGTCGGGAGGCTCGGCCATGAGCAGTTCTTC.

This clone was found a few times. The chain combines TRBV4-3 with TRBJ2-6; no clear D gene. CDR1 and CDR2 from the germline V gene are LGHNA and YSLEER. The CDR3 contains 14 residues. Trimming removed 5 bases at V and 4 bases at J, with 9 bases between. The CDR3 sequence: CASSGSLGANVLTF. The CDR3 DNA reads as TGCGCCAGCAGCGGAAGTCTGGGGGCCAACGTCCTGACTTTC.

This sequence joins TRBV6-6 and TRBJ1-1, with TRBD1 as a possible D gene (6 bases). V dropped 7 bases and J dropped 5 bases, with 14 bases sitting between them. CDR1 and CDR2 (germline): MNHNY, SVGAGI (reference sequence). The CDR3 runs 13 residues. CDR3 sequence (DNA): TGTGCCAGCACCCAGGGGTGGAGAACTGAAGCTTTCTTT. Translated: CASTQGWRTEAFF.

For the CDR3, the DNA is TGTGCCAGCAGCTACACGGGAGAAGGCTACACCTTC. It translates to CASSYTGEGYTF. The chain couples TRBV5-4 to TRBJ1-2, with unresolved D. Germline-derived CDR1 and CDR2 are SGHNT and YYREEE (reference sequence). This CDR3 is built from 12 residues. Trimming left V 3 bases short and J 8 bases short, with 11 bases between.

In its sample, this clone was seen a few times. The chain uses TRBV29-1 and TRBJ2-7; 8 positions agree with TRBD2. Losses at the gene ends were 4 bases for V and 4 bases for J; bases not matched to a gene: 9. This CDR3 is built from 14 residues. The germline V gene encodes CDR1 SQVTM and CDR2 ANQGSEA. The CDR3: CSVVVIAGTYEQYF. CDR3 bases: TGCAGCGTTGTAGTTATAGCGGGGACGTACGAGCAGTACTTC.

The chain carries TRBV9 and TRBJ2-3, with D perhaps given as TRBD1 or TRBD2 (5 bases each). Looked up from germline, CDR1 is SGDLS and CDR2 is YYNGEE. This CDR3 is built from 15 residues. V was shortened by 3 bases and J by 0 bases, with 11 bases between the two germline ends. CDR3 sequence reads: CASSGDVTSTDTQYF. In nucleotides, the CDR3 is TGTGCCAGCAGCGGGGACGTCACTAGCACAGATACGCAGTATTTT.

This clone was picked up a small number of times. The gene calls are TRBV9 and TRBJ1-1; D may be TRBD1 (5 bases). V was cut by 1 base and J by 1 base, with 14 bases left in between. The CDR3 has 16 amino acids. From germline, CDR1 is SGDLS and CDR2 YYNGEE. CDR3 bases: TGTGCCAGCAGCGTATCCCCTGGGGCCGCGAACACTGAAGCTTTCTTT. Translated: CASSVSPGAANTEAFF.

The CDR3 DNA is TGTGCCAGCAGCTTTGGAGAAGGGGGCCAAGAGACCCAGTACTTC. Its protein is CASSFGEGGQETQYF. V is TRBV7-2 and J is TRBJ2-5; D perhaps matches TRBD1 (6 bases). The CDR3 is 15 residues long. The germline V and J ends were trimmed by 3 bases and 1 base, with 12 bases remaining between them. Germline lookup yields CDR1 SGHTA and CDR2 FQGNSA.

The genes are TRBV4-1 and TRBJ2-1; 7 nucleotides agree with TRBD2. The J segment lost 2 bases and the V segment lost 0 bases, leaving 4 bases of the junction unmatched. Germline CDR1 is MGHRA and CDR2 is YSYEKL. This CDR3 is built from 16 residues. CDR3 nucleotide sequence: TGCGCCAGCAGCCAAGAAGAGGCGGGAGCCTACAATGAGCAGTTCTTC. Encoded protein: CASSQEEAGAYNEQFF.

The chain links TRBV27 to TRBJ2-1, with D unresolved. The germline gives CDR1 MNHEY, CDR2 SMNVEV (reference sequence). Trimming removed 2 bases from V and 0 bases from J, with 17 bases in between. There are 18 residues in the CDR3. CDR3 region: CASSLRRASVTSYNEQFF. The CDR3 bases are TGTGCCAGCAGTTTACGTCGCGCGTCGGTTACCTCCTACAATGAGCAGTTCTTC.

This clone was seen a handful of times. This chain connects TRBV2 to TRBJ2-5; 7 bases are a match to TRBD1. V was clipped by 5 bases and J by 5 bases; unmatched bases: 5. Germline V CDR1 and CDR2: SNHLY, FYNNEI. There are 13 residues in the CDR3. The DNA for the CDR3 is TGTGCCAGCAGTTCCGACAGGGTCGAGACCCAGTACTTC. This encodes CASSSDRVETQYF.

The table lists this clone with a few counts. The chain joins TRBV4-3 to TRBJ2-7; TRBD2 agrees at 7 bases. CDR3 size: 17 residues. With V trimmed by 0 bases and J by 2 bases, 10 bases remained unmatched. Germline lookup yields CDR1 LGHNA and CDR2 YSLEER. CDR3 region: CASSQEMGGIYAYEQYF. CDR3 DNA sequence: TGCGCCAGCAGCCAAGAGATGGGGGGGATATATGCCTACGAGCAGTACTTC.

This chain connects TRBV28 to TRBJ2-5; D is unclear. The V and J ends lost 6 bases and 7 bases respectively, with 9 bases between them. In germline, CDR1 is MDHEN, CDR2 SYDVKM. The CDR3 length is 11 residues. The CDR3 bases are TGTGCCAGCAGGCGAGCATGGACCCAGTACTTC. Encoded protein: CASRRAWTQYF.

This clone was counted only a few times. The chain couples TRBV19 to TRBJ2-6; 8 bases fit TRBD1. V lost 11 bases, J lost 0 bases, and 12 bases stayed unmatched. Germline V gene data show CDR1 as LNHDA and CDR2 as SQIVND (reference sequence). The CDR3 covers 17 residues. CDR3 DNA: TGTGCCTCCTCCCCGGGACAGGCGCTCTCTGGGGCCAACGTCCTGACTTTC. It translates to CASSPGQALSGANVLTF. Based on the CDR3 plus reference TRBV19 and TRBJ2-6, the full variable domain is DGGITQSPKYLFRKEGQNVTLSCEQNLNHDAMYWYRQDPGQGLRLIYYSQIVNDFQKGDIAEGYSVSREKKESFPLTVTSAQKNPTAFYLCASSPGQALSGANVLTFGAGSRLTVL.

In this sample, this clone turned up many times. The genes are TRBV5-1 and TRBJ1-4; the D is unclear. V lost 2 bases and J 0 bases, leaving 8 bases between the germline ends. CDR1 is SGHRS and CDR2 is YFSETQ in the germline V gene. There are 15 residues in the CDR3. The CDR3, as DNA: TGCGCCAGCAGCTTACGACACGCAACTAATGAAAAACTGTTTTTT. It encodes CASSLRHATNEKLFF.

V is TRBV5-6 and J is TRBJ2-5; D might be TRBD1 (6 bases). This CDR3 region has 13 residues. Germline CDR1 reads SGHDT; CDR2 reads YYEEEE. Trimming took off 1 base at V and 5 bases at J, with 9 bases between the two ends. CDR3 DNA: TGTGCCAGCAGCTTGCGAACAGGGGAGACCCAGTACTTC. Translation gives CASSLRTGETQYF. The variable domain in full, with the rest retrieved from reference TRBV5-6 and TRBJ2-5, is DAGVTQSPTHLIKTRGQQVTLRCSPKSGHDTVSWYQQALGQGPQFIFQYYEEEERQRGNFPDRFSGHQFPNYSSELNVNALLLGDSALYLCASSLRTGETQYFGPGTRLLVL.

The CDR3 reads CASSSTTGGETQYF. CDR3 bases: TGCGCCAGCAGCTCTACCACTGGAGGGGAGACCCAGTACTTC. This chain uses TRBV5-1 with TRBJ2-5, with D possibly TRBD2 on 6 matching bases. Germline values: CDR1 SGHRS, CDR2 YFSETQ. The CDR3 covers 14 residues. Trimming removed 3 bases from V and 5 bases from J, with 14 bases in between.

This clone was recorded a few times. The V gene is TRBV7-2, the J gene TRBJ2-3, with TRBD2 matching over 9 bases. Looked up from germline, CDR1 is SGHTA and CDR2 is FQGNSA. The CDR3 extends over 16 amino acids. V gave up 5 bases and J gave up 2 bases; unmatched junction bases: 8. Written as DNA, the CDR3 is TGTGCCAGCAGCCCCTCTATAGCGGGGGTCACAGATACGCAGTATTTT. It codes for CASSPSIAGVTDTQYF.

This clone occurred a few times. The chain uses TRBV11-3 and TRBJ2-1, with 7 bases identical to TRBD2. Germline V gene sequence: CDR1 SGHNT, CDR2 YENEEA. The CDR3 is made up of 12 amino acids. V lost 1 base and J lost 9; bases outside the gene matches: 0. The CDR3 sequence: CASSLGEGEQFF. The CDR3 DNA is TGTGCCAGCAGCTTAGGGGAGGGTGAGCAGTTCTTC.

The chain joins TRBV6-4 to TRBJ2-1; the match to TRBD2 covers 14 bases. This CDR3 contains 15 residues. The J segment lost 10 bases and the V segment lost 4 bases, leaving 6 bases of the junction unmatched. Germline V gives CDR1 MRHNA, CDR2 SNTAGT. CDR3 DNA: TGTGCCAGCAGTGCGACTAGCGGGAGGGCCGTAGAGCAGTTCTTC. Amino acid sequence: CASSATSGRAVEQFF.

This clone has a handful of counts. V usage is TRBV19 and J usage is TRBJ1-5; TRBD1 is a possible D gene (5 bases). Germline V gene data show CDR1 as LNHDA and CDR2 as SQIVND (reference sequence). V was trimmed by 8 bases and J by 3 bases, leaving 17 bases between them. This CDR3 comprises 15 residues. The CDR3 DNA reads TGTGCCAGTCGTCGAGCAGGGTCCTTCAATCAGCCCCAGCATTTT. Protein product: CASRRAGSFNQPQHF.